This entry concerns a single T cell receptor beta chain. Generated by immunoSEQ multiplex PCR, the TCRdb table keeps only in-frame clones and is missing some. Of approximately 170,000 clones listed, 80% to 90% were seen once; the top ten hold 1.5% to 2%. The data stem from a study of blood T cell repertoires in COVID-19. The germline CDR1 and CDR2 sequences are PRHDT and FYEKMQ (reference sequence). This CDR3 comprises 17 residues. Unmatched junction bases numbered 13, after V lost 5 bases and J lost 5 bases. This sequence joins TRBV13 and TRBJ2-5; 11 nucleotides agree with TRBD1. Specimen: peripheral blood. The receptor's source is a man aged 18 to 29 who had recovered from COVID-19. Written as DNA, the CDR3 is TGTGCCAGCAGCCTTCCCGGGACAGGGGGGAGGATGGAGACCCAGTACTTC. Amino acids: CASSLPGTGGRMETQYF.